One and the same sample provided the 14 T cell receptor beta chains below, sequenced in a study of T-cell reconstitution after alpha-beta-depleted transplantation in children. As it was prepared, the TCRbeta library received unique molecular identifiers. TCRdb reanalysed the PCR reads using MiXCR and keeps one entry per CDR3 protein. The sample carries about 230,000 distinct CDR3 sequences, about a tenth recorded once. The sample in question was PBMCs, obtained before TCRalphabeta/CD19-depleted stem cell transplant. The receptors were gathered from a child younger than two with acute myeloid leukemia, due to receive a stem cell transplant.

This clonotype has a count of ten or more. Written as DNA, the CDR3 is TGTGCCAGCACTCCGGACAGTCTGAACACTGAAGCTTTCTTT. Amino acid sequence: CASTPDSLNTEAFF. The chain joins TRBV2 to TRBJ1-1, with a weak D call TRBD1 (6 bases). The germline gives CDR1 SNHLY, CDR2 FYNNEI. CDR3 size: 14 residues. The V gene lost 7 bases and the J gene lost 0 bases, with 12 bases spanning the gap.

The rearrangement links TRBV6-2 or TRBV6-3 to TRBJ1-1; a weak D match, TRBD1 (5 bases). Germline-derived CDR1 and CDR2 are MNHEY and SVGEGT. The CDR3 has 14 amino acids. Trimming removed 5 bases from V and 5 bases from J, with 15 bases in between. The CDR3 DNA follows: TGTGCCAGCAGTCCCCATCAGGGTGCAACTGAAGCTTTCTTT. Amino acid sequence: CASSPHQGATEAFF.

This clonotype was recorded at least ten times. The chain links TRBV6-2 or TRBV6-3 to TRBJ1-1; D is perhaps TRBD1 (5 bases). V gave up 7 bases and J gave up 11 bases, with 20 bases separating them. The germline V gene encodes CDR1 MNHEY and CDR2 SVGEGT. CDR3 size: 13 residues. The CDR3 reads CASIPKGREVAFF. DNA for the CDR3: TGTGCCAGCATCCCTAAGGGCAGGGAGGTCGCTTTCTTT.

This clonotype was seen at least ten times. The chain carries TRBV7-3 and TRBJ2-7; maybe TRBD2 (6 bases). The CDR3 is 13 amino acids. The V gene lost 8 bases and the J gene lost 5 bases, with 16 bases spanning the gap. Germline CDR1 SGHTA, CDR2 FQGTGA. Written as DNA, the CDR3 is TGTGCCAGCGGCCTTTCTAGCGCGCACGAGCAGTACTTC. This sequence encodes CASGLSSAHEQYF.

There are many counts of this clonotype. V usage is TRBV24-1 and J usage is TRBJ2-1, with TRBD2 matching 7 bases. This CDR3 has 15 amino acids. Trimming removed 6 bases from V and 2 bases from J; junction bases left unmatched: 6. In germline, CDR1 is KGHDR, CDR2 SFDVKD. The DNA of the CDR3 is TGTGCCACCAGTCTCACGGGAGGCACCTACAATGAGCAGTTCTTC. It is translated as CATSLTGGTYNEQFF.

In the case of this clonotype: With a much larger clone just one base away, this may be a read error. This chain joins TRBV11-2 and TRBJ2-2, with 10 bases lining up with TRBD2. The CDR3 totals 17 residues. Looked up from germline, CDR1 is SGHAT and CDR2 is FQNNGV. With V trimmed by 5 bases and J by 9 bases, 15 bases remained unmatched. Written as DNA, the CDR3 is TGTGCCAGCAGCCCTATTAGCGGGAGGCTTGGTACCCGGGAGCTGTTTTTT. Translation: CASSPISGRLGTRELFF.

This clonotype has a count of ten or more. This chain joins TRBV5-1 and TRBJ1-5, with D maybe TRBD1 (5 bases). The V gene's germline CDR1 is SGHRS and CDR2 YFSETQ. The CDR3 covers 14 residues. The ends were cut back, 1 base at V and 3 bases at J, with 8 bases in the middle. In DNA form, the CDR3 reads TGCGCCAGCAGCTTGCAGGGTAACAATCAGCCCCAGCATTTT. Encoded protein: CASSLQGNNQPQHF.

This clonotype was counted many times. The junction and the germline gene differ at one end; a read error may be behind it. This rearrangement joins TRBV5-1 to TRBJ1-4; unclear D gene. The CDR3 length is 14 residues. Germline V CDR1 and CDR2: SGHRS, YFSETQ. The CDR3 loop is CASSRDDLRLNLEF. CDR3 bases: TGCGCCAGCAGCCGGGATGACCTACGTTTGAACTTAGAGTTT.

This clonotype was detected ten times or more. V and J are TRBV20-1 and TRBJ2-5; 11 nucleotides agree with TRBD1. The V gene's germline CDR1 is DFQATT and CDR2 SNEGSKA (reference sequence). Unmatched junction bases numbered 7, after V lost 5 bases and J lost 5 bases. This CDR3 is 14 amino acids long. The CDR3 is CSAADRGRGETQYF. For the CDR3, the DNA is TGCAGTGCTGCGGACAGGGGGCGAGGCGAGACCCAGTACTTC.

As for this clonotype: Just one base apart from a much larger clone, this may be a read error. The chain carries TRBV13 and TRBJ2-7, with 7 bases that match TRBD2. The CDR3 contains 14 residues. Germline V gives CDR1 PRHDT, CDR2 FYEKMQ (reference sequence). CDR3 protein: CASSLPGGSYEQSF. CDR3 nucleotide sequence: TGTGCCAGCAGCTTACCGGGAGGCTCCTACGAGCAGTCCTTC.

This clonotype was picked up many times. J is TRBJ2-1 and V is TRBV20-1; weak D call: TRBD2 (6 bases). The V gene lost 5 bases and the J gene lost 7 bases, with 15 bases spanning the gap. CDR1 and CDR2 (germline): DFQATT, SNEGSKA (reference sequence). The CDR3 spans 13 residues. The CDR3 region has the DNA TGCAGTGCTTGGGACCCGGAGGGAAATGAGCAGTTCTTC. This sequence encodes CSAWDPEGNEQFF.

This clonotype was seen many times. The chain employs TRBV5-1 and TRBJ1-2; D remains ambiguous. The length of the CDR3 is 13 residues. The germline V gene has CDR1 SGHRS and CDR2 YFSETQ. Trimming removed 4 bases from V and 5 bases from J, with 12 bases in between. As DNA, the CDR3 is TGCGCCAGCAGCGCGGACCGACGGTATGGCTACACCTTC. It codes for CASSADRRYGYTF.

This clonotype was counted many times. The chain carries TRBV18 and TRBJ2-7, with 12 bases identical to TRBD2. This CDR3 spans 16 amino acids. The germline gives CDR1 KGHSH, CDR2 LQKENI. J lost 0 bases, V lost 3 bases, and 3 bases had no gene match. The CDR3 nucleotides read TGTGCCAGCTCACCGGGACTAGCGGGCTTCTCCTACGAGCAGTACTTC. Translation gives CASSPGLAGFSYEQYF.

This clonotype came up many times. This rearrangement joins TRBV7-2 to TRBJ2-3; TRBD2 agrees at 10 bases. Germline lookup yields CDR1 SGHTA and CDR2 FQGNSA. Losses at the gene ends were 4 bases for V and 1 base for J; bases not matched to a gene: 5. The CDR3 contains 16 residues. The CDR3 here is CASSSRGTSGTDTQYF. The CDR3 coding sequence is TGTGCCAGCAGCTCCCGGGGGACTAGCGGCACAGATACGCAGTATTTT. Looking up the rest from reference TRBV7-2 and TRBJ2-3 gives the full variable domain: GAGVSQSPSNKVTEKGKDVELRCDPISGHTALYWYRQSLGQGLEFLIYFQGNSAPDKSGLPSDRFSAERTGGSVSTLTIQRTQQEDSAVYLCASSSRGTSGTDTQYFGPGTRLTVL.